This T cell receptor (beta chain) is from a study of T cells after yellow fever vaccination. Study at large: Fractions containing few cells were prepared with SMART-Seq v4 Ultra Low Input.

By 5'RACE template switching, TCR cDNA was produced, with a universal primer site and UMIs added in the process. Using its own MiXCR run on the 5' RACE reads, TCRdb lists one record per CDR3 protein. The sample includes about 310,000 distinct CDR3 sequences, around 3.6% of them seen just once. About this clonotype: Antigen unknown.

Study results and limitations: Overall, a small share of clonotypes was seen in both CD4 and CD8 compartments.

The CDR3 extends over 13 amino acids. The V end lost 5 bases, the J end lost 5 bases, and 9 bases lay between the germline ends. CDR1 and CDR2 from the germline V gene are SGHVS and FNYEAQ. The V and J genes are TRBV7-6 and TRBJ2-2; tentative D call: TRBD1 (5 bases). The TCR comes from a man aged 18 to 35 who received the YFV17D yellow fever vaccine. The sequences come from PBMCs, collected on the day of the yellow fever booster vaccination. The CDR3 DNA sequence: TGTGCCAGCAGCGTCAGGGAAACCGGGGAGCTGTTTTTT. Protein sequence: CASSVRETGELFF.